Sequencing of this T cell receptor (beta chain) was carried out in a study of breast tumors, draining lymph nodes, adjacent tissues. The trim removed 0 bases at V and 2 bases at J, leaving 9 bases unmatched. The CDR3 is 18 amino acids. Germline V lookup: CDR1 DFQATT, CDR2 SNEGSKA (reference sequence). This clonotype was recorded many times. Its antigen is as yet unknown. Via MiXCR, TCRdb re-called the multiplex PCR reads, giving one row per CDR3 protein. In the table there are nearly 110,000 distinct CDR3 sequences, 30% of which are singletons. Axillary draining lymph nodes of breast cancer patients supplied the node samples. Regarding the study as a whole: That most tumor T cells come from lymph nodes remained unproven. Tumor repertoires ranked between lymph nodes and nontumor tissue in diversity, with V and J gene preferences. Compared with basal-like, luminal-like tumors shared significantly more repertoire with nontumor tissue.

This clonotype was obtained from a female donor with breast cancer. Some clones in this sample may be carry-over from other donors' samples. Sequenced sample: axillary lymph node tissue. J is TRBJ2-6 and V is TRBV20-1, with TRBD2 matching over 8 bases. The CDR3 region has the DNA TGCAGTGCTAGAGACTCGGGACTAGGTTGGGCTGGGGCCAACGTCCTGACTTTC. This gives the protein CSARDSGLGWAGANVLTF.